This entry describes one T cell receptor (beta chain). The antigen is unknown. This sample stems from a study of regulatory T cells in long-lasting Graves disease. The CDR3 runs to 13 residues. Losses at the gene ends were 8 bases for V and 3 bases for J; bases not matched to a gene: 9. The germline V gene has CDR1 SQVTM and CDR2 ANQGSEA. Findings of the study overall: Public clonotype sharing was higher in persistent than newly diagnosed patients. Newly diagnosed Graves' patients had higher TCR diversity than persistent ones. Under persistent disease, TRBV28, TRBJ1-2 and TRBJ2-5 were used preferentially.

Assembly of TCR beta libraries relied on iRepertoire HTBI primers together with Arm-PCR of CDR3 regions. TCRdb re-analysed the multiplex PCR reads in MiXCR, keeping a single row per CDR3 protein. Among 400,000 to 500,000 distinct CDR3 sequences listed, 20% to 25% were seen once. Time point noted: persistent/refractory GD, antithyroid drugs over 5 years with positive TRAb. Following extraction of RNA from PBMCs, that RNA was used to make the TCR library. This clonotype originated in a female donor with Graves disease. This specimen consisted of peripheral blood mononuclear cells (PBMCs), obtained when the disease was refractory, from a patient treated with antithyroid drugs. V and J are TRBV29-1 and TRBJ1-1; 7 nucleotides agree with TRBD1. Written as DNA, the CDR3 is TGCAGCATGACAGGGCCGGTGGACACTGAAGCTTTCTTT. Translated, it gives CSMTGPVDTEAFF.